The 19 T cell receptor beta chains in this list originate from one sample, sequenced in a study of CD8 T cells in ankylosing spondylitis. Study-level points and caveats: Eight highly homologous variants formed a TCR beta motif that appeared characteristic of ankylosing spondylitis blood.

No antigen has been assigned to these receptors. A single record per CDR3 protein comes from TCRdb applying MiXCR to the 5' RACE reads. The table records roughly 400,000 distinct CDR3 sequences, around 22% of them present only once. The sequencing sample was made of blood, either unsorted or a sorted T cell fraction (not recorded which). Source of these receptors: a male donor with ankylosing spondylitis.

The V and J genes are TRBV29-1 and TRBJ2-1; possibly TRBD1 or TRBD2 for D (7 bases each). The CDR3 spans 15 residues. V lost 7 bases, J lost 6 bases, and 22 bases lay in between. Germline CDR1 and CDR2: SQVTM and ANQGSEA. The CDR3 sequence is CSGSTGTRGGNEQFF. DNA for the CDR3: TGCAGCGGCTCTACCGGGACCAGGGGGGGCAATGAGCAGTTCTTC.

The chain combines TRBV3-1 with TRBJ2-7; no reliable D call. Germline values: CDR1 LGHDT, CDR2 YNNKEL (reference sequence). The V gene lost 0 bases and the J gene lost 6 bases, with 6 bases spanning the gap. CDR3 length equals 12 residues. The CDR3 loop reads CASSQDVGEQYF. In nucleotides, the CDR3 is TGTGCCAGCAGCCAAGATGTGGGCGAGCAGTACTTC.

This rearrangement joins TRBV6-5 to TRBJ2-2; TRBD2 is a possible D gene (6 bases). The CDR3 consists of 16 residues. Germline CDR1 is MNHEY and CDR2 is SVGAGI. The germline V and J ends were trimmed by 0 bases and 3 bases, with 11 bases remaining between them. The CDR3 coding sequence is TGTGCCAGCAGTTACTCGCGGGGAGCGGACACCGGGGAGCTGTTTTTT. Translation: CASSYSRGADTGELFF.

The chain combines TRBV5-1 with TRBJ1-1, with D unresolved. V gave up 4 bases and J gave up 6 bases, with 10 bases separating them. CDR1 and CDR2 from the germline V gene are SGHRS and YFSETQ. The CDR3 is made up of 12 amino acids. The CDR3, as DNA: TGCGCCAGCAGCGGCGAGCGGTCTGAAGCTTTCTTT. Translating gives CASSGERSEAFF.

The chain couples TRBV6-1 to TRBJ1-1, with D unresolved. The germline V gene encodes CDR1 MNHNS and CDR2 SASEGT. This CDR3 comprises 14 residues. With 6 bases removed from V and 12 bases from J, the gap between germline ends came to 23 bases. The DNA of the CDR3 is TGTGCCAGCAGCCGACTTTCGGCGGCAGGCTATCCTTTCTTT. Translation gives CASSRLSAAGYPFF.

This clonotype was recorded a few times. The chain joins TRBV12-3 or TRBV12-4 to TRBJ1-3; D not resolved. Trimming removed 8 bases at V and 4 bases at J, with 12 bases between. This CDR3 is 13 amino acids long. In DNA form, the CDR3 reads TGTGCCAGCCGTCGAGGTGCGGGAAACACCATATATTTT. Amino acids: CASRRGAGNTIYF.

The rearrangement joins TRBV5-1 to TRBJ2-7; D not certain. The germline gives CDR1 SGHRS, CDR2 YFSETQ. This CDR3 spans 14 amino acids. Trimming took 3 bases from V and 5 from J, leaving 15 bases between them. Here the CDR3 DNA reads TGCGCCAGCAGCTGGAAGTTTGAGAGGCACGAGCAGTACTTC. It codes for CASSWKFERHEQYF.

In DNA, the CDR3 is TGTGCCAGTAGTATAGATCTTCAGAGGGGCTACGAGCAGTACTTC. Translated: CASSIDLQRGYEQYF. This chain uses TRBV19 with TRBJ2-7, with D possibly called TRBD1 or TRBD2 (5 bases each). The CDR3 sequence is 15 residues long. Trimming took 0 bases from V and 3 from J, leaving 12 bases between them. The germline V gene encodes CDR1 LNHDA and CDR2 SQIVND (reference sequence).

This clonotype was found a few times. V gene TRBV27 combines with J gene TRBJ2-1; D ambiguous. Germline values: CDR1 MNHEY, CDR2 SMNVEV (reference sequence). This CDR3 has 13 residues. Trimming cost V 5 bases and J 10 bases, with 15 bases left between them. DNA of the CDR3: TGTGCCAGCAGTCCCCTCCCAGTGGTGGAGCAGTTCTTC. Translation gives CASSPLPVVEQFF.

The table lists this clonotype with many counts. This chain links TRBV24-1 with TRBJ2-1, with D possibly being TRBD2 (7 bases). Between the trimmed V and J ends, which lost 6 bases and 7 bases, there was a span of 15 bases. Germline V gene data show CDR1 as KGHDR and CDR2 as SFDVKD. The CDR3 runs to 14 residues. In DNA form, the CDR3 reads TGTGCCACCAGTCTAGGGGGAGGGCCGAATGAGCAGTTCTTC. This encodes CATSLGGGPNEQFF.

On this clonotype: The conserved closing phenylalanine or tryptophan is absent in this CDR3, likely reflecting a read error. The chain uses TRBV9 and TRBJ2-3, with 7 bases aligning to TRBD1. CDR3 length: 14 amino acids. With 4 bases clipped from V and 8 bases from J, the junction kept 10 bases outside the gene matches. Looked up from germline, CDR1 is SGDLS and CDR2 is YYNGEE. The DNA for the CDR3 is TGTGCCAGCAGCCTGGGACAGATTATCGGTACGCAGTATCTT. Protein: CASSLGQIIGTQYL.

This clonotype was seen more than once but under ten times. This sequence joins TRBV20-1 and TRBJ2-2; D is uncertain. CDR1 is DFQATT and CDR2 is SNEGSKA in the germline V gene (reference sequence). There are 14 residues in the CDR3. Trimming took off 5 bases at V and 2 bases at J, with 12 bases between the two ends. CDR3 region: CSAPTAGNTGELFF. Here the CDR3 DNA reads TGCAGTGCTCCAACGGCTGGAAACACCGGGGAGCTGTTTTTT.

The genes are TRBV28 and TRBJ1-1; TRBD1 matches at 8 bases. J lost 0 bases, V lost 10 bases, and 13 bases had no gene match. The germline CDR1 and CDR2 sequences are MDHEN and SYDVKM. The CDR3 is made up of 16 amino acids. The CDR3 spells CATSSGGLHMNTEAFF. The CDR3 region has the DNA TGTGCCACTTCCTCAGGGGGCTTACACATGAACACTGAAGCTTTCTTT.

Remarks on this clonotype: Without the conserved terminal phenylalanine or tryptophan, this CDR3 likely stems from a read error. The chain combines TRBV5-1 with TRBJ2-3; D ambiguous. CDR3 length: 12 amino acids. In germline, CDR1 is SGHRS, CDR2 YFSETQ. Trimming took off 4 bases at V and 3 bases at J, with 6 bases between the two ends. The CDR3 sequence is CASSHGTDTQYL. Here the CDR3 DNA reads TGCGCCAGCAGCCATGGGACAGATACGCAGTATCTT.

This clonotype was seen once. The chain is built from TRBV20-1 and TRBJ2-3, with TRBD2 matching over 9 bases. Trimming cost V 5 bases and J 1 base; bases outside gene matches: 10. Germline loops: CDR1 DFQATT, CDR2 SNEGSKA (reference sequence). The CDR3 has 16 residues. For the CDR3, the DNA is TGCAGTGCTTCGTTCTTAGCGGGAGACGGCACAGATACGCAGTATTTT. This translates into CSASFLAGDGTDTQYF.

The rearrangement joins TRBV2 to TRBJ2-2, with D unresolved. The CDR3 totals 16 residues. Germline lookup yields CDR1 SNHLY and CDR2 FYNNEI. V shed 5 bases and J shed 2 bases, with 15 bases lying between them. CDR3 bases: TGTGCCAGCAGTCCCCCCCGGGCGGAAAACACCGGGGAGCTGTTTTTT. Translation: CASSPPRAENTGELFF.

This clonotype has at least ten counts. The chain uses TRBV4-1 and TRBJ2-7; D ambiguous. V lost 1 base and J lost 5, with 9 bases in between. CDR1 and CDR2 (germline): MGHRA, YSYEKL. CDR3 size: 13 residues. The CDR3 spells CASSQGGVNEQYF. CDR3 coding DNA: TGCGCCAGCAGCCAAGGGGGTGTGAACGAGCAGTACTTC.

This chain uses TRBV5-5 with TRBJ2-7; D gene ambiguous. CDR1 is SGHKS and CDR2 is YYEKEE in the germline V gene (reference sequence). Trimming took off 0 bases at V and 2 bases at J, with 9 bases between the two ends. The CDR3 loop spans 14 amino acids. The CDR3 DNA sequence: TGTGCCAGCAGCTTGGTTACAGTTCCCTACGAGCAGTACTTC. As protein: CASSLVTVPYEQYF.

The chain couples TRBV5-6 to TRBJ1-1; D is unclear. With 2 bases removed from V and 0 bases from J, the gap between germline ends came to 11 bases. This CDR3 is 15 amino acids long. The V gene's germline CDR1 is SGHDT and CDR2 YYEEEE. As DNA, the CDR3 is TGTGCCAGCAGCTTCCCCATTGGTGTGAACACTGAAGCTTTCTTT. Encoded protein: CASSFPIGVNTEAFF. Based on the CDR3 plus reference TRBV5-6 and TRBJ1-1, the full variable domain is DAGVTQSPTHLIKTRGQQVTLRCSPKSGHDTVSWYQQALGQGPQFIFQYYEEEERQRGNFPDRFSGHQFPNYSSELNVNALLLGDSALYLCASSFPIGVNTEAFFGQGTRLTVV.